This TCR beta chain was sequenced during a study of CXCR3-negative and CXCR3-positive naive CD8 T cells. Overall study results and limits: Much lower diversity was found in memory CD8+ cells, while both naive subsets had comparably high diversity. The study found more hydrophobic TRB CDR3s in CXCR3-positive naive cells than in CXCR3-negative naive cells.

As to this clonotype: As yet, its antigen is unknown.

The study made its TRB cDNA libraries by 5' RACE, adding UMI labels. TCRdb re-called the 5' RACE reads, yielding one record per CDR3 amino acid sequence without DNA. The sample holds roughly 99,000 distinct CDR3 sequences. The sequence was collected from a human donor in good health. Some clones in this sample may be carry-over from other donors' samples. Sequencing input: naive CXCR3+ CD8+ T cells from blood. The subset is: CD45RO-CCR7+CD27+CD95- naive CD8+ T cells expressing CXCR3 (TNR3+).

This CDR3 is CASSYRDETGEQYF. V usage is TRBV7-9 and J usage is TRBJ2-7; TCRdb proposes TRBD1, but this gene call is untestable without DNA. This CDR3 contains 14 residues. Germline values: CDR1 SEHNR, CDR2 FQNEAQ (reference sequence).